Shown below are 7 T cell receptor beta chains from a single sample sequenced in a study of cytomegalovirus exposure and HLA in healthy donors. The PCR ran on 60 Vbeta and 13 Jbeta primers. Profiling relied on immunoSEQ multiplex PCR, and the TCRdb table lists in-frame clones only, not all of them. This table holds fewer than 200,000 clones, about three quarters found once. The sample was PBMCs. These receptor sequences come from a woman in her forties in good health and CMV-seropositive.

A single count supports this clone. The J gene is TRBJ1-5, the V gene TRBV19; 9 bases match TRBD1. V lost 4 bases, J lost 2 bases, and 6 bases stayed unmatched. Germline lookup yields CDR1 LNHDA and CDR2 SQIVND (reference sequence). This CDR3 is built from 16 residues. In DNA, the CDR3 is TGTGCCAGTAGTAGTCAACAGGGGGCCGGCAATCAGCCCCAGCATTTT. It codes for CASSSQQGAGNQPQHF. The whole variable domain, remainder taken from reference TRBV19 and TRBJ1-5, is DGGITQSPKYLFRKEGQNVTLSCEQNLNHDAMYWYRQDPGQGLRLIYYSQIVNDFQKGDIAEGYSVSREKKESFPLTVTSAQKNPTAFYLCASSSQQGAGNQPQHFGDGTRLSIL.

The gene calls are TRBV6-1 and TRBJ1-5; no firm D call. Per the germline V gene, CDR1 is MNHNS and CDR2 is SASEGT. The CDR3 runs 16 residues. Trimming left V 0 bases short and J 4 bases short, with 13 bases between. Here the CDR3 reads CASSEALQASNQPQHF. CDR3 nucleotides: TGTGCCAGCAGTGAAGCGCTTCAGGCAAGTAATCAGCCCCAGCATTTT.

The chain combines TRBV30 with TRBJ2-5; 12 positions agree with TRBD2. From germline, CDR1 is GTSNPN and CDR2 SVGIG (reference sequence). The CDR3 has 17 residues. V shed 3 bases and J 7 bases; nucleotides not matched to a gene: 15. CDR3 nucleotides: TGTGCCTGGAGCCCCTTAGGGGCTAGCGGGGGGGCCGGGACCCAGTACTTC. This encodes CAWSPLGASGGAGTQYF.

V and J are TRBV10-2 and TRBJ2-1; D might be TRBD1 (5 bases). CDR1 and CDR2 from the germline V gene are WSHSY and SAAADI. V lost 4 bases, J lost 8 bases, and 9 bases lay in between. The CDR3 has 12 residues. CDR3 coding DNA: TGCGCCAGCAGTGCAGTGGGGCATGAGCAGTTCTTC. This sequence encodes CASSAVGHEQFF.

This chain uses TRBV7-2 with TRBJ1-5; 7 positions match TRBD1. V was clipped by 1 base and J by 5 bases; unmatched bases: 5. CDR1 and CDR2 from the germline V gene are SGHTA and FQGNSA. The CDR3 runs 15 residues. In nucleotides, the CDR3 is TGTGCCAGCAGCTTAGTAAGGGACAGCTATCAGCCCCAGCATTTT. This codes for CASSLVRDSYQPQHF.

The J gene is TRBJ2-3, the V gene TRBV5-5; the match to TRBD1 covers 10 bases. With 1 base clipped from V and 3 bases from J, the junction kept 8 bases outside the gene matches. The germline gives CDR1 SGHKS, CDR2 YYEKEE (reference sequence). CDR3 size: 17 residues. In nucleotides, the CDR3 is TGTGCCAGCAGCTTGTACGACAGGGGGCTAAGGACAGATACGCAGTATTTT. It translates to CASSLYDRGLRTDTQYF.

A few counts support this clone. V and J are TRBV30 and TRBJ1-6, with 9 positions matching TRBD1. Germline trimming cut 5 bases from V and 7 bases from J; bases unmatched to any gene: 6. The CDR3 is 14 amino acids. The germline gives CDR1 GTSNPN, CDR2 SVGIG (reference sequence). CDR3 DNA sequence: TGTGCCTGGGACTCCGGGACAGGGAATTCACCCCTCCACTTT. Its protein product is CAWDSGTGNSPLHF.